This record concerns one T cell receptor (beta chain) sequence. The CDR3 runs to 14 residues. The germline CDR1 and CDR2 sequences are SQVTM and ANQGSEA. Trimming left V 2 bases short and J 8 bases short, with 16 bases between. The sample belongs to a study of blood T cell repertoires in COVID-19. Study details: Spain, Italy and the United States supplied samples that represented acute and convalescent COVID-19.

Original methodology: Reference gene primer amplification in the assay estimated nucleated cell counts. Data came from immunoSEQ multiplex PCR; TCRdb stores just in-frame clones and leaves some out. V, J and clone size were drawn from that table, and D and trimming were deduced from the DNA. The sample holds approximately 300,000 clones, around four fifths seen once. The sequenced material came from peripheral blood. The sequence was collected from a woman aged 45-65 years with active or convalescent COVID-19. The gene calls are TRBV29-1 and TRBJ2-1, with D tentatively TRBD2 (6 bases). CDR3 in amino acids: CSVETGTGDDEQFF. CDR3 DNA: TGCAGCGTTGAAACGGGGACGGGAGATGATGAGCAGTTCTTC.